This entry lists 27 T cell receptor beta chains sequenced from one sample in a study of early T cells in non-severe SARS-CoV-2 infection (dated by TCRdb to the early 2020s). Libraries were prepared through 5' RACE. Reads for this sample came from a NextSeq 500. The raw public reads went through TCRdb reprocessing: fastp at Q25, MiXCR clone calling, in-frame beta chains kept. Entries are consolidated by CDR3 protein sequence, retaining the most common genes and DNA. In this sample the table shows tens of thousands of distinct CDR3 sequences, over 10% of which occur a single time. The ten largest clones take up around 5% of the sample. The sequencing here drew on whole blood, taken at baseline. These TCRs come from an adult who was a healthcare worker with PCR-confirmed SARS-CoV-2 infection or an uninfected control (not recorded which).

The table lists this clonotype with a count of one. One junction end disagrees with the germline gene, perhaps due to a read error. The chain couples TRBV12-3 or TRBV12-4 to TRBJ2-1; 9 bases agree with TRBD1. This CDR3 is 14 amino acids long. CDR3 nucleotide sequence: TGTGCCAACAGTCGGGACAGGGTGGACAATGAGCAGTTCTTC. Translated, it gives CANSRDRVDNEQFF.

The chain links TRBV5-1 to TRBJ1-1; D is unclear. V lost 1 base to trimming and J lost 2 bases, with 6 bases between them. The CDR3 runs 13 residues. Germline V gene sequence: CDR1 SGHRS, CDR2 YFSETQ. The CDR3 loop is CASSLTQNTEAFF. DNA for the CDR3: TGCGCCAGCAGCTTGACACAAAACACTGAAGCTTTCTTT.

This clonotype has a handful of counts. The V and J genes are TRBV18 and TRBJ1-3, with 9 bases that match TRBD1. CDR3 length: 19 residues. V was pared by 2 bases and J by 3 bases, with 14 bases of the junction left unmatched. Germline values: CDR1 KGHSH, CDR2 LQKENI. CDR3 amino acids: CASSPFSTGGSAIGNTIYF. The DNA for the CDR3 is TGTGCCAGCTCACCATTTTCCACAGGGGGCTCGGCAATTGGAAACACCATATATTTT.

Only a few counts were recorded for this clonotype. The chain's CDR3 is CAISESYKSEQFF. The CDR3 DNA reads as TGTGCCATCAGTGAGTCTTACAAGAGTGAGCAGTTCTTC. The V call is TRBV10-3, the J call TRBJ2-1; D is ambiguous. CDR3 length equals 13 residues. The V gene lost 0 bases and the J gene lost 9 bases, with 9 bases spanning the gap. In germline, CDR1 is ENHRY, CDR2 SYGVKD.

This clonotype has just a few counts. The chain combines TRBV18 with TRBJ2-1; possible D gene TRBD2, 5 bases. This CDR3 spans 14 amino acids. Trimming shortened V by 3 bases and J by 5 bases, and 11 bases separated the two germline ends. Germline V lookup: CDR1 KGHSH, CDR2 LQKENI. The CDR3 DNA reads TGTGCCAGCTCACCCACTCGGCGGGACAATGAGCAGTTCTTC. Encoded protein: CASSPTRRDNEQFF. Using reference TRBV18 and TRBJ2-1 for the parts outside the CDR3, the full variable domain is NAGVMQNPRHLVRRRGQEARLRCSPMKGHSHVYWYRQLPEEGLKFMVYLQKENIIDESGMPKERFSAEFPKEGPSILRIQQVVRGDSAAYFCASSPTRRDNEQFFGPGTRLTVL.

This clonotype was counted between two and nine times. The chain links TRBV6-2 or TRBV6-3 to TRBJ2-7; D might be TRBD2 (5 bases). The CDR3 has 14 amino acids. Trimming took off 5 bases at V and 0 bases at J, with 11 bases between the two ends. Germline assignment: CDR1 MNHEY and CDR2 SVGEGT. This CDR3 is CASSRTSNSYEQYF. CDR3 nucleotides: TGTGCCAGCAGTCGGACTTCCAACTCCTACGAGCAGTACTTC.

The chain links TRBV14 to TRBJ2-7; no clear D gene. Germline V gene data show CDR1 as SGHDN and CDR2 as FVKESK. V was pared by 4 bases and J by 6 bases, with 13 bases between. This CDR3 has 13 residues. The DNA for the CDR3 is TGTGCCAGCAGCCCCGATCTCAGAGGCGAGCAGTACTTC. Its translation: CASSPDLRGEQYF.

This clonotype came up many times. V gene TRBV6-6 combines with J gene TRBJ2-3; 7 nucleotides line up with TRBD1. J gave up 13 bases and V 2 bases, and 6 bases lay outside the gene matches. Per germline, CDR1 MNHNY and CDR2 SVGAGI (reference sequence). The CDR3 has 12 amino acids. The CDR3, as DNA: TGTGCCAGCAGTTACGCCGGGACAGCTGAGTATTTT. Encoded protein: CASSYAGTAEYF.

This clonotype has more than one count but fewer than ten. This chain uses TRBV4-1 with TRBJ2-3; weak D call: TRBD2 (5 bases). CDR3 length: 16 amino acids. Trimming removed 3 bases at V and 4 bases at J, with 17 bases between. Per germline, CDR1 MGHRA and CDR2 YSYEKL. The chain's CDR3 is CASSQHLGGDADTQYF. In nucleotides, the CDR3 is TGCGCCAGCAGCCAGCACCTAGGAGGCGACGCAGATACGCAGTATTTT.

The rearrangement joins TRBV5-6 to TRBJ2-2, with TRBD2 as a possible D gene (5 bases). V was cut by 1 base and J by 6 bases, with 10 bases left in between. The CDR3 length is 14 residues. Germline V lookup: CDR1 SGHDT, CDR2 YYEEEE. The CDR3: CASSLNGRAGELFF. For the CDR3, the DNA is TGTGCCAGCAGCTTGAACGGGCGGGCCGGGGAGCTGTTTTTT.

The sample holds a few counts of this clonotype. The chain recombines TRBV9 with TRBJ2-1, with 15 bases matching TRBD2. The trim removed 3 bases at V and 9 bases at J, leaving 10 bases unmatched. The CDR3 totals 17 residues. CDR1 and CDR2 from the germline V gene are SGDLS and YYNGEE. The DNA of the CDR3 is TGTGCCAGCAGCGCCCGACCAGGGACTAGCGGGGGGCCTGAGCAGTTCTTC. It translates to CASSARPGTSGGPEQFF.

This clonotype turned up a few times. The genes are TRBV9 and TRBJ2-5, with D unresolved. Germline lookup yields CDR1 SGDLS and CDR2 YYNGEE. The V and J ends lost 4 bases and 1 base respectively, with 11 bases between them. The CDR3 is 14 residues long. The CDR3 sequence: CASSTPGPQETQYF. The CDR3 bases are TGTGCCAGCAGCACCCCTGGACCCCAAGAGACCCAGTACTTC.

This clonotype has just a few counts. The genes are TRBV3-1 and TRBJ1-1; D not certain. This CDR3 comprises 14 residues. CDR1 is LGHDT and CDR2 is YNNKEL in the germline V gene (reference sequence). Trimming removed 1 base from V and 10 bases from J, with 16 bases in between. The CDR3 spells CASSQGAVGPRAFF. For the CDR3, the DNA is TGTGCCAGCAGCCAAGGAGCTGTCGGCCCAAGAGCTTTCTTT.

The sample holds a few counts of this clonotype. The chain couples TRBV6-5 to TRBJ2-7, with 8 bases matching TRBD2. The V segment lost 0 bases and the J segment 6 bases; nucleotides outside the gene matches: 7. The CDR3 runs to 15 residues. The V gene's germline CDR1 is MNHEY and CDR2 SVGAGI. In DNA, the CDR3 is TGTGCCAGCAGTTACTCTGCGGGGGGCCTCCTCGAGCAGTACTTC. It translates to CASSYSAGGLLEQYF.

This chain joins TRBV2 and TRBJ1-6; perhaps TRBD1 as D (5 bases). Germline V gives CDR1 SNHLY, CDR2 FYNNEI. V lost 6 bases, J lost 8 bases, and 8 bases lay in between. The CDR3 runs 12 residues. CDR3 nucleotides: TGTGCCAGCAGACCACAGGATTCACCCCTCCACTTT. It specifies CASRPQDSPLHF.

This clonotype was picked up many times. The chain combines TRBV2 with TRBJ2-1; 7 bases align to TRBD2. CDR1 is SNHLY, CDR2 FYNNEI, per germline. The CDR3 sequence is 13 residues long. With V trimmed by 11 bases and J by 12 bases, 16 bases remained unmatched. The CDR3 DNA follows: TGTGCCTCGGGGGGAGCGAGGGAAGAAGTGCAGTTCTTC. This gives the protein CASGGAREEVQFF.

The V and J genes are TRBV2 and TRBJ2-1, with D possibly matching TRBD1 (5 bases). The V gene's germline CDR1 is SNHLY and CDR2 FYNNEI. The CDR3 loop spans 13 amino acids. V lost 6 bases and J lost 7, with 13 bases in between. The CDR3: CASSTTGRNEQFF. Written as DNA, the CDR3 is TGTGCCAGCAGCACCACAGGCCGTAATGAGCAGTTCTTC.

This clonotype was seen a few times. The rearrangement joins TRBV10-1 to TRBJ2-7; TRBD1 matches 9 bases. V gave up 3 bases and J gave up 4 bases; unmatched junction bases: 7. The CDR3 length is 15 residues. CDR1 is WNHNN, CDR2 SYGVQD, per germline (reference sequence). The CDR3 coding sequence is TGCGCCAGCAGTGAAGCCGGGACAGGGTGGTACGAGCAGTACTTC. Its translation: CASSEAGTGWYEQYF.

This sequence joins TRBV7-2 and TRBJ2-1; weak D call: TRBD1 (8 bases). CDR1 and CDR2 from the germline V gene are SGHTA and FQGNSA. Trimming removed 7 bases at V and 5 bases at J, with 21 bases between. The CDR3 is 16 residues long. The CDR3 DNA is TGTGCCAGCATACCCCAGGGGGCGGGGGCCCACAATGAGCAGTTCTTC. Translation: CASIPQGAGAHNEQFF.

This clonotype was recorded a few times. The chain is built from TRBV7-9 and TRBJ2-2; possibly TRBD2 for D (6 bases). Trimming took off 1 base at V and 3 bases at J, with 9 bases between the two ends. The CDR3 has 15 amino acids. The germline gives CDR1 SEHNR, CDR2 FQNEAQ (reference sequence). CDR3: CASSLDGSDTGELFF. In nucleotides, the CDR3 is TGTGCCAGCAGCTTAGACGGGAGCGACACCGGGGAGCTGTTTTTT.

This clonotype was seen only a few times. J is TRBJ1-1 and V is TRBV12-3 or TRBV12-4; D perhaps matches TRBD1 (5 bases). Deletions cut 6 bases from V and 1 base from J, with 9 bases between. The CDR3 sequence is 13 residues long. The CDR3 is CASSLTANTEAFF. The CDR3 nucleotides read TGTGCCAGCAGCCTGACAGCGAACACTGAAGCTTTCTTT.

This clonotype has more than one count but fewer than ten. V usage is TRBV12-3 or TRBV12-4 and J usage is TRBJ2-5; D uncertain. Trimming took 7 bases from V and 4 from J, leaving 16 bases between them. The CDR3 contains 14 residues. In nucleotides, the CDR3 is TGTGCCAGCACCCCTGGTAGATACCGAGAGACCCAGTACTTC. Translation: CASTPGRYRETQYF.

This clonotype came up many times. The rearrangement joins TRBV6-5 to TRBJ2-5, with a possible D match to TRBD2 (6 bases). V dropped 8 bases and J dropped 3 bases, with 7 bases sitting between them. The germline V gene encodes CDR1 MNHEY and CDR2 SVGAGI. CDR3 length equals 11 residues. CDR3: CASGGKETQYF. The DNA for the CDR3 is TGTGCCAGCGGGGGGAAAGAGACCCAGTACTTC.

The sample holds many counts of this clonotype. This chain links TRBV18 with TRBJ2-7, with D possibly being TRBD1 (6 bases). Trimming removed 8 bases at V and 0 bases at J, with 14 bases between. The CDR3 loop spans 14 amino acids. Germline lookup yields CDR1 KGHSH and CDR2 LQKENI. The CDR3 loop is CASTRDMGSYEQYF. The CDR3, as DNA: TGTGCCAGCACCCGGGACATGGGCTCCTACGAGCAGTACTTC.

V is TRBV9 and J is TRBJ2-4; D not resolved. Germline assignment: CDR1 SGDLS and CDR2 YYNGEE. The CDR3 consists of 14 residues. V was shortened by 1 base and J by 5 bases, with 10 bases between the two germline ends. This chain's CDR3 is CASSVSSSENIQYF. CDR3 coding DNA: TGTGCCAGCAGCGTATCTTCATCCGAAAACATTCAGTACTTC.

V usage is TRBV7-2 and J usage is TRBJ2-1; 7 bases are shared with TRBD1. The CDR3 consists of 14 residues. Germline V gives CDR1 SGHTA, CDR2 FQGNSA. V trimming: 5 bases; J trimming: 7 bases; junction bases outside the gene matches: 8. The CDR3 nucleotides are TGTGCCAGCAGCCGGGACAGCTCTTCGAATGAGCAGTTCTTC. Encoded protein: CASSRDSSSNEQFF.

There are a few counts of this clonotype. The chain couples TRBV2 to TRBJ2-1; 9 nucleotides line up with TRBD2. CDR3 length equals 19 residues. Germline assignment: CDR1 SNHLY and CDR2 FYNNEI. V lost 6 bases to trimming and J lost 0 bases; unmatched junction nucleotides: 15. The CDR3 reads CASSEPGLAFIFSYNEQFF. CDR3 in DNA: TGTGCCAGCAGCGAACCGGGACTAGCATTTATCTTCTCCTACAATGAGCAGTTCTTC.